A selection of T cell receptor beta chains follows, all from one sample in a study of blood T cell repertoires in COVID-19. Profiled with immunoSEQ multiplex PCR; TCRdb holds only in-frame clones, not every one. Of about 42,000 clones in the sample, roughly nine tenths were seen once. Sequencing was carried out using peripheral blood. These receptors originate from a woman at least 80 years old in a cohort sampled during active or convalescent COVID-19. The CDR3 runs from the conserved cysteine through the conserved F or W. The D gene is left open where the match is weak. Some rows mark clone size as missing; the rest say once, few, many or name a class of expanded clone.

-	TRBV5-8	TRBJ1-4	-	CASSSGHAVATNEKLFF	TGTGCCAGCAGTTCGGGACACGCCGTTGCAACTAATGAAAAACTGTTTTTT
-	TRBV6-5	TRBJ1-2	-	CASSNPGGPGTF	TGTGCCAGCAGCAATCCCGGGGGGCCGGGCACCTTC
-	TRBV7-2	TRBJ1-3	-	CASSLGAPVSGNTIYF	TGTGCCAGCAGCTTAGGGGCTCCCGTCTCTGGAAACACCATATATTTT
TRBD1	TRBV7-9	TRBJ2-1	once	CASSASALRGNEQFF	TGTGCCAGCAGCGCGTCAGCGCTCAGGGGGAATGAGCAGTTCTTC
-	TRBV10-3	TRBJ1-1	few	CATGPNTEAFF	TGTGCCACCGGTCCCAACACTGAAGCTTTCTTT
TRBD1	TRBV29-1	TRBJ2-3	-	CSVEKTGGATDTQYF	TGCAGCGTTGAAAAAACAGGGGGCGCTACAGATACGCAGTATTTT
TRBD1	TRBV3-1/TRBV3-2	TRBJ2-7	-	CASSQDSLGDRGVYEQYF	TGTGCCAGCAGCCAAGATTCTCTCGGGGACAGGGGCGTCTACGAGCAGTACTTC
-	TRBV3-1/TRBV3-2	TRBJ1-1	-	CASSPGIGTEAFF	TGTGCCAGCAGCCCAGGCATCGGCACTGAAGCTTTCTTT
-	TRBV4-1	TRBJ1-1	-	CASRDYRDPRNTEAFF	TGCGCCAGCAGAGATTACAGGGACCCGAGGAACACTGAAGCTTTCTTT
TRBD2	TRBV5-6	TRBJ2-7	-	CASSLRPLAARGYEQYF	TGTGCCAGCAGCCTAAGACCCCTAGCGGCCCGGGGGTACGAGCAGTACTTC
TRBD1	TRBV19	TRBJ2-1	-	CASSTTRDSYNEQFF	TGTGCCAGTAGTACTACCCGGGACAGCTACAATGAGCAGTTCTTC
TRBD2	TRBV6-5	TRBJ2-2	-	CASRTSGYTGELFF	TGTGCCAGCAGGACTAGCGGGTACACCGGGGAGCTGTTTTTT
TRBD1	TRBV11-2	TRBJ2-2	once	CASSLGTGFPGELFF	TGTGCCAGCAGCTTGGGGACAGGGTTCCCCGGGGAGCTGTTTTTT
-	TRBV3-1/TRBV3-2	TRBJ2-6	few	CASSQAFGVDGANVLTF	TGTGCCAGCAGCCAAGCCTTCGGGGTGGACGGGGCCAACGTCCTGACTTTC
TRBD1	TRBV5-1	TRBJ2-7	-	CASSQETQGIGSYEQYF	TGCGCCAGCAGCCAAGAAACACAGGGGATTGGCTCCTACGAGCAGTACTTC
-	TRBV11-3	TRBJ2-7	-	CASSLSTIFYEQYF	TGTGCCAGCAGCTTATCCACAATCTTCTACGAGCAGTACTTC
-	TRBV12-3/TRBV12-4	TRBJ1-1	-	CASSLIAYEAFF	TGTGCCAGCAGTTTAATCGCGTACGAAGCTTTCTTT
TRBD2	TRBV10-2	TRBJ2-2	-	CASSGVAGNTGELFF	TGCGCCAGCAGTGGGGTAGCGGGCAACACCGGGGAGCTGTTTTTT
-	TRBV19	TRBJ2-6	-	CASSSSGSGANVLTF	TGTGCCAGTAGTAGTTCGGGTAGTGGGGCCAACGTCCTGACTTTC
TRBD1	TRBV18	TRBJ2-2	-	CASSQQGPANTGELFF	TGTGCCAGCTCCCAACAGGGGCCTGCGAACACCGGGGAGCTGTTTTTT
-	TRBV7-9	TRBJ1-6	-	CASSALNSPLHF	TGTGCCAGCAGCGCACTTAATTCACCCCTCCACTTT
-	TRBV29-1	TRBJ2-1	-	CSVEIATYNEQFF	TGCAGCGTTGAGATAGCGACTTACAATGAGCAGTTCTTC
TRBD2	TRBV6-5	TRBJ2-1	-	CAVSSGGPYNEQFF	TGTGCCGTGAGTAGCGGGGGTCCCTACAATGAGCAGTTCTTC
TRBD1	TRBV7-9	TRBJ1-2	-	CASSSGSWTGDGYTF	TGTGCCAGCAGCTCGGGTAGCTGGACAGGGGATGGCTACACCTTC
-	TRBV10-3	TRBJ1-3	-	CAISTGSSGNTIYF	TGTGCCATCAGTACAGGTAGCTCTGGAAACACCATATATTTT
-	TRBV3-1/TRBV3-2	TRBJ2-1	once	CASSQDTTPNNEQFF	TGTGCCAGCAGCCAAGATACAACCCCGAACAATGAGCAGTTCTTC
TRBD1	TRBV19	TRBJ1-6	once	CASSIIQGESPLHF	TGTGCCAGTAGTATCATACAGGGGGAATCACCCCTCCACTTT
-	TRBV6-2/TRBV6-3	TRBJ1-2	-	CASSPGRAYGYTF	TGTGCCAGCAGTCCGGGCAGGGCCTATGGCTACACCTTC
-	TRBV30	TRBJ2-2	-	CAWRQGNTGELFF	TGTGCCTGGCGGCAGGGGAACACCGGGGAGCTGTTTTTT
-	TRBV10-3	TRBJ2-7	-	CAISTTTVPHSYEQYF	TGTGCCATCAGTACGACGACAGTTCCACACTCCTACGAGCAGTACTTC
-	TRBV28	TRBJ2-7	-	CATFGGYEQYF	TGTGCCACCTTCGGGGGTTACGAGCAGTACTTC
-	TRBV5-1	TRBJ2-1	-	CASSLRGANNEQFF	TGCGCCAGCAGCTTGCGGGGTGCCAACAATGAGCAGTTCTTC
-	TRBV5-4	TRBJ1-4	-	CASSLSGRLDEKLFF	TGTGCCAGCAGCTTGTCTGGGAGGCTGGATGAAAAACTGTTTTTT
-	TRBV4-1	TRBJ1-2	once	CASTQENRANYGYTF	TGCGCCAGCACCCAAGAGAACAGAGCTAACTATGGCTACACCTTC
TRBD2	TRBV30	TRBJ2-1	once	CAWRLKGTSGANEQFF	TGTGCCTGGAGATTAAAGGGGACTAGCGGGGCCAATGAGCAGTTCTTC
TRBD2	TRBV30	TRBJ2-7	-	CAWRMGGEGYEQYF	TGTGCCTGGAGGATGGGTGGGGAGGGGTACGAGCAGTACTTC
TRBD1	TRBV19	TRBJ1-5	-	CASNDREGQPQHF	TGTGCCAGTAATGACAGGGAAGGTCAGCCCCAGCATTTT
-	TRBV3-1/TRBV3-2	TRBJ1-1	-	CASSLGGVGSTEAFF	TGTGCCAGCAGCCTTGGGGGGGTAGGGTCGACTGAAGCTTTCTTT
-	TRBV5-6	TRBJ2-2	once	CASSLIRANTGELFF	TGTGCCAGCAGCTTAATCAGGGCGAACACCGGGGAGCTGTTTTTT
-	TRBV19	TRBJ2-2	medium-sized	CASSIPGPLFF	TGTGCCAGTAGTATCCCAGGTCCGCTGTTTTTT
-	TRBV5-4	TRBJ1-6	-	CASSLDSSSYNSPLHF	TGTGCCAGCAGCTTGGACAGTAGCTCCTATAATTCACCCCTCCACTTT
-	TRBV30	TRBJ1-5	-	CAWSHQGNQPQHF	TGTGCCTGGAGTCACCAGGGGAATCAGCCCCAGCATTTT
-	TRBV9	TRBJ2-7	-	CASSVGPGLTYEQYF	TGTGCCAGCAGCGTAGGCCCGGGACTTACCTACGAGCAGTACTTC
-	TRBV19	TRBJ1-1	-	CASSPFGHGRSEAFF	TGTGCCAGTAGTCCCTTCGGTCACGGTCGGTCTGAAGCTTTCTTT
-	TRBV27	TRBJ1-4	-	CASTTGQTNEKLFF	TGTGCCAGCACCACCGGACAGACTAATGAAAAACTGTTTTTT
-	TRBV2	TRBJ1-5	once	CASRVGTGSNQPQHF	TGTGCCAGCAGGGTGGGAACAGGGTCCAATCAGCCCCAGCATTTT
TRBD1	TRBV9	TRBJ2-2	-	CASSVKQGARTGELFF	TGTGCCAGCAGCGTCAAACAGGGGGCAAGGACCGGGGAGCTGTTTTTT
-	TRBV5-6	TRBJ1-2	-	CASSFGDRYGYTF	TGTGCCAGCAGCTTCGGAGACAGATACGGCTACACCTTC
-	TRBV9	TRBJ1-5	-	CASSAAVGGPNQPQHF	TGTGCCAGCAGCGCCGCCGTCGGGGGACCCAATCAGCCCCAGCATTTT
-	TRBV28	TRBJ2-3	once	CASELGGTDTQYF	TGTGCCAGTGAGTTAGGGGGCACAGATACGCAGTATTTT
-	TRBV5-6	TRBJ2-7	-	CASSLGTDYEQYF	TGTGCCAGCAGCTTGGGCACAGACTACGAGCAGTACTTC
TRBD2	TRBV7-2	TRBJ2-1	-	CASSPSGENEQFF	TGTGCCAGCAGCCCTAGCGGGGAAAATGAGCAGTTCTTC
TRBD1	TRBV9	TRBJ2-2	-	CASSVGGGGTGATGELFF	TGTGCCAGCAGCGTAGGTGGAGGTGGGACAGGGGCAACCGGGGAGCTGTTTTTT
TRBD1	TRBV6-6	TRBJ1-1	-	CASSPPPGQGRMDTEAFF	TGTGCCAGCAGTCCCCCTCCGGGACAGGGGAGAATGGACACTGAAGCTTTCTTT
-	TRBV7-9	TRBJ2-5	-	CASSHRQVRQETQYF	TGTGCCAGCAGCCACCGACAGGTACGCCAAGAGACCCAGTACTTC